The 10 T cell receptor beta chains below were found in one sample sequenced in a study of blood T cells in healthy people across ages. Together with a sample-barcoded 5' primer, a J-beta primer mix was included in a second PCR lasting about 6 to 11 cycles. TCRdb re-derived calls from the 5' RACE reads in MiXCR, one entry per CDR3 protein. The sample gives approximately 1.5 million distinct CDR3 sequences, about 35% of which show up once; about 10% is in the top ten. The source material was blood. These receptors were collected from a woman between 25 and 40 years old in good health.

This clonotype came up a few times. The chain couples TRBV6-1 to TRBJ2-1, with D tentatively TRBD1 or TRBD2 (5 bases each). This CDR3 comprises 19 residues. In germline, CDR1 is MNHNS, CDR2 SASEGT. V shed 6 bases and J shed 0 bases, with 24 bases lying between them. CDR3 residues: CASSRGRPPKGSSYNEQFF. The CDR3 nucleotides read TGTGCCAGCAGCCGCGGACGGCCACCCAAGGGGAGCTCCTACAATGAGCAGTTCTTC.

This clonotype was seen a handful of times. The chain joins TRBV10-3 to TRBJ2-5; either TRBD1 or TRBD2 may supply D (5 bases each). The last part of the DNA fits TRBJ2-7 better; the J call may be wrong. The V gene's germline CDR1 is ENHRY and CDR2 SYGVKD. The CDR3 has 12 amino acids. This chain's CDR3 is CAVLGEKNEQYF. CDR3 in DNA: TGTGCCGTTTTGGGGGAGAAGAACGAGCAGTACTTC.

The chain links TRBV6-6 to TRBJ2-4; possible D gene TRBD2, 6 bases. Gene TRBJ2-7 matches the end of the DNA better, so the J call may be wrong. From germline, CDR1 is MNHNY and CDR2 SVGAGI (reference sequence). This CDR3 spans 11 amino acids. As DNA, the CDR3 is TGTGCCACTTCGGGGGTCAACGAGCAGTACTTC. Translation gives CATSGVNEQYF.

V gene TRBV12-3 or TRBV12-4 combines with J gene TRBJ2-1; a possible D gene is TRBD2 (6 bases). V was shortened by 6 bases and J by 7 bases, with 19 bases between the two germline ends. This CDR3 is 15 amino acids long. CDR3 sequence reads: CASSLGSKGLNEQFF. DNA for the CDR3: TGTGCCAGCAGCCTCGGGAGTAAGGGGCTGAATGAGCAGTTCTTC.

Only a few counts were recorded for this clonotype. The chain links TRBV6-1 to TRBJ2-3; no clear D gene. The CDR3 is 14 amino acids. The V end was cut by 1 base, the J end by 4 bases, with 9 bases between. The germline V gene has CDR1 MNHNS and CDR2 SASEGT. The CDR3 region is CASSEGRRSDTQYF. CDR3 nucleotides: TGTGCCAGCAGTGAAGGCCGTAGGTCAGATACGCAGTATTTT.

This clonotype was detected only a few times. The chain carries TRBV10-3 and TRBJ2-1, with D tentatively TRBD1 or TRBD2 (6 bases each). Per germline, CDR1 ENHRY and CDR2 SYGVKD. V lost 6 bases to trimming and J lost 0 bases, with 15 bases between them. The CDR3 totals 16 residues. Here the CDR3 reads CAISERGLSSYNEQFF. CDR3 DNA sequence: TGTGCCATCAGCGAACGGGGGCTCAGCTCCTACAATGAGCAGTTCTTC.

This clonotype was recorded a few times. The CDR3 DNA sequence: TGTGCCAGCAGCTTGGAGTCGGGGGGTCCCCACTACGAGCAGTACTTC. As protein: CASSLESGGPHYEQYF. V and J are TRBV5-5 and TRBJ2-7; the match to TRBD2 covers 7 bases. The CDR3 length is 16 residues. The V gene's germline CDR1 is SGHKS and CDR2 YYEKEE (reference sequence). The V segment lost 0 bases and the J segment 3 bases; nucleotides outside the gene matches: 9.

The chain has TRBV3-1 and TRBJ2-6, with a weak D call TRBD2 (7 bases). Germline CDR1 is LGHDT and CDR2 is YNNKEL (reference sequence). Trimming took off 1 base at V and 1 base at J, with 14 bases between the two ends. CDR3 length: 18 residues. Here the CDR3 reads CASSQVGGGGSGANVLTF. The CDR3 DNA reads TGTGCCAGCAGCCAAGTTGGAGGGGGAGGGTCTGGGGCCAACGTCCTGACTTTC.

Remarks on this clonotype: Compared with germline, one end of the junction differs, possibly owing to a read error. Written as DNA, the CDR3 is TGCGCCGGCAGCTTCGGGGACGGCGAAGAGACCCAGTACTTC. Translated, it gives CAGSFGDGEETQYF. V gene TRBV5-1 combines with J gene TRBJ2-5; D tentatively fits TRBD1 or TRBD2 (5 bases each). The CDR3 runs 14 residues. Germline V gene data show CDR1 as SGHRS and CDR2 as YFSETQ.

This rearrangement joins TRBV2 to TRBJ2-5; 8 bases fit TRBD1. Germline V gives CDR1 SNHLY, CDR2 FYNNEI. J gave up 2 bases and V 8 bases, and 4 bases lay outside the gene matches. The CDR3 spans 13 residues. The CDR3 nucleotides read TGTGCCAGCGGGACAGGACTTCAAGAGACCCAGTACTTC. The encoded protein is CASGTGLQETQYF.